These 29 T cell receptor beta chains were sequenced from one sample in a study of siplizumab effects on memory and regulatory T cells. Some clones are missing from TCRdb's copy, which holds only in-frame ones; the method was immunoSEQ multiplex PCR. Seen here are 100,000 or so clones, about 93% observed once, and the top ten hold less than 0.35%. Specimen: CD4+ T cells sorted from blood. The receptors shown here come from a human donor in good health.

The chain joins TRBV6-5 to TRBJ2-1; possibly TRBD1 for D (6 bases). CDR1 MNHEY and CDR2 SVGAGI come from the germline V gene. The CDR3 is 14 amino acids. V lost 8 bases, J lost 3 bases, and 14 bases lay in between. The CDR3 sequence: CASARDINYNEQFF. The CDR3 DNA sequence: TGTGCCAGCGCCCGGGACATCAACTACAATGAGCAGTTCTTC.

V usage is TRBV5-1 and J usage is TRBJ2-1, with D tentatively TRBD1 or TRBD2 (5 bases each). Per the germline V gene, CDR1 is SGHRS and CDR2 is YFSETQ. The CDR3 sequence is 14 residues long. V lost 5 bases and J 7 bases, leaving 16 bases between the germline ends. The CDR3 loop is CASRDTSRGNEQFF. CDR3 nucleotides: TGCGCCAGCAGGGACACCTCCCGAGGGAATGAGCAGTTCTTC.

The CDR3 sequence is CATPTSGRGYTGELFF. DNA of the CDR3: TGCGCCACCCCCACTAGCGGGAGGGGATACACCGGGGAGCTGTTTTTT. This chain uses TRBV10-2 with TRBJ2-2; 13 nucleotides line up with TRBD2. This CDR3 contains 16 residues. Germline CDR1 reads WSHSY; CDR2 reads SAAADI. The J segment lost 3 bases and the V segment lost 10 bases, leaving 8 bases of the junction unmatched.

This clone was counted once. This chain uses TRBV6-5 with TRBJ1-1; maybe TRBD1 (5 bases). The CDR3 loop spans 16 amino acids. The V end lost 4 bases, the J end lost 1 base, and 16 bases lay between the germline ends. Per the germline V gene, CDR1 is MNHEY and CDR2 is SVGAGI. In DNA, the CDR3 is TGTGCCAGCAGTTCTCGGACACTACAGCAGAACACTGAAGCTTTCTTT. Its protein product is CASSSRTLQQNTEAFF.

The gene calls are TRBV19 and TRBJ1-5; maybe TRBD1 (6 bases). The germline CDR1 and CDR2 sequences are LNHDA and SQIVND (reference sequence). V shed 4 bases and J shed 4 bases, with 14 bases lying between them. The CDR3 is made up of 15 amino acids. The CDR3 protein is CASSTGKRGNQPQHF. The CDR3 region has the DNA TGTGCCAGTAGTACGGGAAAAAGGGGGAATCAGCCCCAGCATTTT.

J is TRBJ2-5 and V is TRBV9, with 11 positions matching TRBD1. Germline V gene lookup returns CDR1 SGDLS and CDR2 YYNGEE. The CDR3 sequence is 15 residues long. The V and J ends lost 5 bases and 1 base, in that order; junction bases with no gene match: 4. In DNA form, the CDR3 reads TGTGCCAGCAGTAGGGACAGGGGGGCCCAAGAGACCCAGTACTTC. Protein sequence: CASSRDRGAQETQYF.

The rearrangement joins TRBV7-9 to TRBJ1-5; D is unclear. Germline values: CDR1 SEHNR, CDR2 FQNEAQ (reference sequence). This CDR3 is 13 amino acids long. Deletions cut 1 base from V and 6 bases from J, with 7 bases between. CDR3 region: CASSLGAPQPQHF. CDR3 DNA sequence: TGTGCCAGCAGCTTAGGGGCACCTCAGCCCCAGCATTTT.

This clone was seen only once. V usage is TRBV19 and J usage is TRBJ1-2; no firm D call. The CDR3 is made up of 14 amino acids. V lost 5 bases, J lost 1 base, and 11 bases lay in between. Germline values: CDR1 LNHDA, CDR2 SQIVND (reference sequence). The CDR3 coding sequence is TGTGCCAGTAGTCCGGACGCGAGTAACTATGGCTACACCTTC. Its protein product is CASSPDASNYGYTF. The full variable domain, in which reference TRBV19 and TRBJ1-2 provide the parts outside the CDR3, is DGGITQSPKYLFRKEGQNVTLSCEQNLNHDAMYWYRQDPGQGLRLIYYSQIVNDFQKGDIAEGYSVSREKKESFPLTVTSAQKNPTAFYLCASSPDASNYGYTFGSGTRLTVV.

The gene calls are TRBV9 and TRBJ2-7, with 10 positions matching TRBD2. Germline trimming cut 0 bases from V and 3 bases from J; bases unmatched to any gene: 3. Germline V gene sequence: CDR1 SGDLS, CDR2 YYNGEE. The CDR3 consists of 15 residues. CDR3: CASSVGTSGYYEQYF. The CDR3 DNA is TGTGCCAGCAGCGTAGGGACTAGCGGATACTACGAGCAGTACTTC. Full variable domain (rest looked up from reference TRBV9 and TRBJ2-7): DSGVTQTPKHLITATGQRVTLRCSPRSGDLSVYWYQQSLDQGLQFLIQYYNGEERAKGNILERFSAQQFPDLHSELNLSSLELGDSALYFCASSVGTSGYYEQYFGPGTRLTVT.

This clone showed up just once. A junction boundary mismatches the germline segment, possibly from a read error. This chain links TRBV7-7 with TRBJ2-7; D is tentatively TRBD1 or TRBD2 (6 bases each). Per the germline V gene, CDR1 is SSHAT and CDR2 is FNYEAQ (reference sequence). The CDR3 length is 16 residues. The CDR3 DNA reads TGTGCTAGCAGCTTAGGCGGAGGGGGGTCCGGGGAAGAGCAGTACTTC. This translates into CASSLGGGGSGEEQYF.

The rearrangement joins TRBV6-1 to TRBJ1-2; 10 bases align to TRBD1. Germline V gene data show CDR1 as MNHNS and CDR2 as SASEGT. The length of the CDR3 is 13 residues. Germline trimming cut 5 bases from V and 8 bases from J; bases unmatched to any gene: 5. The CDR3, as DNA: TGTGCCAGCAGTCGGACAGGGGGAGACGGCTACACCTTC. Translated: CASSRTGGDGYTF.

CDR3 sequence (DNA): TGTGCCACCAGCAGAGCGGGACAGGGTTTTGTTGAGACCCAGTACTTC. This codes for CATSRAGQGFVETQYF. The chain employs TRBV15 and TRBJ2-5; 9 positions match TRBD1. V lost 1 base to trimming and J lost 5 bases; unmatched junction nucleotides: 8. This CDR3 spans 16 amino acids. The V gene's germline CDR1 is LNHNV and CDR2 YYDKDF (reference sequence).

V usage is TRBV15 and J usage is TRBJ1-3; tentative D call: TRBD1 (6 bases). Germline-derived CDR1 and CDR2 are LNHNV and YYDKDF (reference sequence). V lost 0 bases, J lost 2 bases, and 11 bases lay in between. This CDR3 spans 16 amino acids. CDR3 loop: CATSRDWGAAGNTIYF. The CDR3 DNA reads as TGTGCCACCAGCAGAGATTGGGGGGCGGCTGGAAACACCATATATTTT.

The CDR3 is CATSRGQAPGNYGYTF. In DNA form, the CDR3 reads TGTGCCACCAGCAGAGGACAGGCCCCAGGGAACTATGGCTACACCTTC. This rearrangement joins TRBV15 to TRBJ1-2; possibly TRBD1 for D (6 bases). The CDR3 is 16 amino acids. Trimming pared 1 base from V and 2 bases from J, leaving 14 bases between. Per the germline V gene, CDR1 is LNHNV and CDR2 is YYDKDF (reference sequence).

The V call is TRBV9, the J call TRBJ2-1, with 16 bases lining up with TRBD2. The CDR3 contains 17 residues. Germline V CDR1 and CDR2: SGDLS, YYNGEE. J lost 9 bases, V lost 3 bases, and 9 bases had no gene match. The CDR3 nucleotides read TGTGCCAGCAGCGCTGGGACTAGCGGGGGGGCGTACCTTGAGCAGTTCTTC. It translates to CASSAGTSGGAYLEQFF.

This CDR3 reads CASRPPGQTYEQYF. CDR3 coding DNA: TGTGCCAGTAGGCCCCCGGGACAAACCTACGAGCAGTACTTC. The chain recombines TRBV19 with TRBJ2-7; D is possibly TRBD1 (6 bases). The germline gives CDR1 LNHDA, CDR2 SQIVND (reference sequence). The length of the CDR3 is 14 residues. Between the trimmed V and J ends, which lost 6 bases and 2 bases, there was a span of 14 bases.

The chain employs TRBV4-3 and TRBJ2-1; the match to TRBD2 covers 9 bases. The V segment lost 2 bases and the J segment 2 bases; nucleotides outside the gene matches: 7. Germline loops: CDR1 LGHNA, CDR2 YSLEER. The CDR3 spans 17 residues. The CDR3 DNA follows: TGCGCCAGCAGCCAATCCCCTAGCGGGATGACCTACAATGAGCAGTTCTTC. Its protein is CASSQSPSGMTYNEQFF.

V usage is TRBV11-3 and J usage is TRBJ1-1; no definite D call. The CDR3 loop spans 13 amino acids. The ends were cut back, 1 base at V and 8 bases at J, with 11 bases in the middle. From germline, CDR1 is SGHNT and CDR2 YENEEA. The CDR3 nucleotides are TGTGCCAGCAGCTTAGCGCGGGGAAACGAAGCTTTCTTT. The encoded protein is CASSLARGNEAFF.

V usage is TRBV10-1 and J usage is TRBJ2-3, with TRBD1 matching over 9 bases. Germline CDR1 reads WNHNN; CDR2 reads SYGVQD (reference sequence). Germline trimming cut 8 bases from V and 3 bases from J; bases unmatched to any gene: 3. This CDR3 is 13 amino acids long. CDR3 nucleotides: TGCGCCAGCGGACAGGGGAGTACAGATACGCAGTATTTT. It specifies CASGQGSTDTQYF.

The chain recombines TRBV15 with TRBJ2-2; a possible D gene is TRBD1 (6 bases). CDR1 and CDR2 from the germline V gene are LNHNV and YYDKDF (reference sequence). V was pared by 0 bases and J by 0 bases, with 8 bases between. The CDR3 covers 16 residues. The CDR3 is CATSRETGTNTGELFF. The CDR3 region has the DNA TGTGCCACCAGCAGAGAAACAGGGACGAACACCGGGGAGCTGTTTTTT.

In this sample, this clone turned up once. The chain is built from TRBV6-1 and TRBJ2-3, with 7 bases aligning to TRBD1. Germline values: CDR1 MNHNS, CDR2 SASEGT. The CDR3 has 14 residues. Trimming cost V 8 bases and J 1 base; bases outside gene matches: 6. This chain's CDR3 is CASLNRGRTDTQYF. As DNA, the CDR3 is TGTGCCAGCTTGAACAGGGGACGCACAGATACGCAGTATTTT.

The V call is TRBV6-1, the J call TRBJ1-2; 7 bases are shared with TRBD1. Trimming cost V 7 bases and J 4 bases; bases outside gene matches: 12. The CDR3 covers 15 residues. The V gene's germline CDR1 is MNHNS and CDR2 SASEGT. The CDR3 DNA sequence: TGTGCCAGCATAACAACAGGGGCAAAAGGCTATGGCTACACCTTC. Protein product: CASITTGAKGYGYTF.

This chain links TRBV6-6 with TRBJ1-1, with 8 bases fitting TRBD1. Per germline, CDR1 MNHNY and CDR2 SVGAGI (reference sequence). The CDR3 has 14 residues. Unmatched junction bases numbered 3, after V lost 6 bases and J lost 0 bases. CDR3 bases: TGTGCCAGCAGCCAACAGGGGGTGAACACTGAAGCTTTCTTT. Its protein is CASSQQGVNTEAFF.

The table lists this clone with a few counts. This chain links TRBV29-1 with TRBJ1-3; D is uncertain. CDR1 SQVTM and CDR2 ANQGSEA come from the germline V gene. The germline V and J ends were trimmed by 4 bases and 2 bases, with 9 bases remaining between them. The CDR3 sequence is 13 residues long. The CDR3 region has the DNA TGCAGCGTTGTGCGCCCCCCTGGAAACACCATATATTTT. It yields the protein CSVVRPPGNTIYF. The full variable domain, completed using reference TRBV29-1 and TRBJ1-3, is SAVISQKPSRDICQRGTSLTIQCQVDSQVTMMFWYRQQPGQSLTLIATANQGSEATYESGFVIDKFPISRPNLTFSTLTVSNMSPEDSSIYLCSVVRPPGNTIYFGEGSWLTVV.

The chain links TRBV5-5 to TRBJ2-1, with D perhaps matching TRBD2 (6 bases). V was shortened by 4 bases and J by 16 bases, with 24 bases between the two germline ends. From germline, CDR1 is SGHKS and CDR2 YYEKEE (reference sequence). CDR3 length equals 14 residues. CDR3 nucleotide sequence: TGTGCCAGCAGCCAGCGGTGGGAGGCCTCGGAGGCTTTCTTC. Amino acid sequence: CASSQRWEASEAFF.

The chain recombines TRBV6-1 with TRBJ1-1; 9 positions agree with TRBD1. CDR3 size: 14 residues. J was trimmed by 4 bases and V by 6 bases; bases with no gene match: 6. CDR1 and CDR2 from the germline V gene are MNHNS and SASEGT. The CDR3 DNA reads TGTGCCAGCAGGGAAACAGGGGGCGGCACTGAAGCTTTCTTT. Its protein is CASRETGGGTEAFF.

The genes are TRBV19 and TRBJ1-1; tentative D call: TRBD1 (5 bases). V shed 7 bases and J shed 5 bases, with 17 bases lying between them. The CDR3 sequence is 14 residues long. Germline CDR1 and CDR2: LNHDA and SQIVND (reference sequence). The CDR3 DNA reads TGTGCCAGTACCCCTCGGGGCGGGTTGACTGAAGCTTTCTTT. Residues: CASTPRGGLTEAFF.

V and J are TRBV6-6 and TRBJ2-7, with 8 bases lining up with TRBD1. CDR1 is MNHNY and CDR2 is SVGAGI in the germline V gene (reference sequence). The CDR3 totals 16 residues. Germline trimming cut 2 bases from V and 3 bases from J; bases unmatched to any gene: 9. This chain's CDR3 is CASSYPRTGGNYEQYF. The DNA for the CDR3 is TGTGCCAGCAGTTACCCACGAACAGGGGGGAACTACGAGCAGTACTTC.

The V and J genes are TRBV11-2 and TRBJ1-1; D ambiguous. Deletions cut 5 bases from V and 5 bases from J, with 15 bases between. Germline V gene sequence: CDR1 SGHAT, CDR2 FQNNGV. CDR3 length equals 14 residues. CDR3 loop: CASSAALRVTEAFF. As DNA, the CDR3 is TGTGCCAGCAGCGCCGCCCTCCGGGTGACTGAAGCTTTCTTT.